One sample yielded the 29 T cell receptor beta chains listed below, sequenced in a study of Ad26.COV2.S vaccination and SARS-CoV-2 variants. Produced via immunoSEQ multiplex PCR; TCRdb's table is partial and in-frame only. The data contain 300,000 to 400,000 clones, about 86% of them singletons. Treatment indicated: over 15 received Ad26.COV2.S at low or high dose, single or two shots; 5 received placebo; per-sample allocation not given. Samples were taken on day 63 after the first vaccine or placebo injection. Source: peripheral blood, taken in a trial of Ad26.COV2.S vaccine versus placebo. These receptors were taken from a person aged 18 to 59 who received the Ad26.COV2.S COVID-19 vaccine or a placebo.

Points on this clone: An end of the junction differs from the germline gene, which may be a read error. The J gene is TRBJ1-4, the V gene TRBV28; 7 nucleotides align to TRBD1. Germline V lookup: CDR1 MDHEN, CDR2 SYDVKM. The CDR3 runs 11 residues. CDR3 residues: CASSYVGQKAF. The CDR3 DNA reads as TGTGCCAGCAGTTACGTGGGACAGAAAGCTTTT.

The CDR3 sequence: CSASVGDWIVTQYF. The CDR3 bases are TGCAGTGCTAGTGTGGGGGACTGGATCGTGACCCAGTACTTC. The chain couples TRBV20-1 to TRBJ2-5; TRBD2 might be the D (6 bases). The CDR3 contains 14 residues. Per the germline V gene, CDR1 is DFQATT and CDR2 is SNEGSKA (reference sequence). V shed 3 bases and J shed 7 bases, with 18 bases lying between them.

This clone was counted between two and nine times. J is TRBJ2-7 and V is TRBV7-6; D might be TRBD1 (6 bases). Germline V gene sequence: CDR1 SGHVS, CDR2 FNYEAQ. V shed 5 bases and J shed 1 base, with 21 bases lying between them. The CDR3 totals 17 residues. CDR3: CASSPTLQGPRSYEQYF. CDR3 in DNA: TGTGCCAGCAGCCCAACGCTACAGGGACCACGGTCCTACGAGCAGTACTTC.

In this sample, this clone turned up a few times. The genes are TRBV5-6 and TRBJ2-5; D gene uncertain. This CDR3 is 12 amino acids long. Germline CDR1 is SGHDT and CDR2 is YYEEEE. V gave up 3 bases and J gave up 7 bases, with 10 bases separating them. CDR3 sequence reads: CASSSTVGTQYF. As DNA, the CDR3 is TGTGCCAGCAGCTCAACGGTGGGGACCCAGTACTTC.

The chain employs TRBV9 and TRBJ2-1, with TRBD2 identical over 8 bases. The V segment lost 1 base and the J segment 0 bases; nucleotides outside the gene matches: 6. In germline, CDR1 is SGDLS, CDR2 YYNGEE. The CDR3 runs to 17 residues. The CDR3 DNA sequence: TGTGCCAGCAGCGTAACCGTAGCGGGGAGCTCCTACAATGAGCAGTTCTTC. It yields the protein CASSVTVAGSSYNEQFF.

CDR3 nucleotides: TGTGCCAGTAGTATATTGGAGCAGCCCCAGCATTTT. Encoded protein: CASSILEQPQHF. The V call is TRBV19, the J call TRBJ1-5; no reliable D call. Trimming pared 2 bases from V and 7 bases from J, leaving 6 bases between. This CDR3 comprises 12 residues. Germline CDR1 and CDR2: LNHDA and SQIVND (reference sequence).

The sample holds one count of this clone. The chain couples TRBV28 to TRBJ1-2, with 9 nucleotides matching TRBD1. V dropped 5 bases and J dropped 8; count of bases not matched to a gene: 9. CDR3 size: 14 residues. Looked up from germline, CDR1 is MDHEN and CDR2 is SYDVKM. DNA of the CDR3: TGTGCCAGCAGTCAACTGGGACAGGGCCAGGGCTACACCTTC. Translated: CASSQLGQGQGYTF.

This chain links TRBV10-1 with TRBJ1-1; possible D gene TRBD1, 6 bases. The V gene lost 10 bases and the J gene lost 0 bases, with 12 bases spanning the gap. The germline CDR1 and CDR2 sequences are WNHNN and SYGVQD (reference sequence). The CDR3 contains 13 residues. DNA of the CDR3: TGCGCCACCAGGCAGGGGATGAACACTGAAGCTTTCTTT. Its translation is CATRQGMNTEAFF.

The chain carries TRBV28 and TRBJ1-1, with 7 bases that match TRBD1. The CDR3 runs to 15 residues. With 4 bases clipped from V and 5 bases from J, the junction kept 10 bases outside the gene matches. Germline assignment: CDR1 MDHEN and CDR2 SYDVKM. The CDR3 sequence is CASSSPGQRETEAFF. The CDR3, as DNA: TGTGCCAGCAGTTCCCCGGGACAGAGGGAAACTGAAGCTTTCTTT.

This rearrangement joins TRBV28 to TRBJ1-2; D unclear. Trimming took 7 bases from V and 4 from J, leaving 16 bases between them. This CDR3 has 14 amino acids. Germline CDR1 and CDR2: MDHEN and SYDVKM. In DNA, the CDR3 is TGTGCCAGCACACGCCTTCCGGAGGCCTATGGCTACACCTTC. Translating gives CASTRLPEAYGYTF.

The rearrangement uses TRBV5-1 and TRBJ2-3, with TRBD2 identical over 9 bases. Germline V gene sequence: CDR1 SGHRS, CDR2 YFSETQ. With 4 bases clipped from V and 5 bases from J, the junction kept 8 bases outside the gene matches. This CDR3 has 15 residues. CDR3 sequence reads: CASSQSGGPEDTQYF. CDR3 DNA sequence: TGCGCCAGCAGCCAGAGCGGGGGGCCCGAAGATACGCAGTATTTT.

V is TRBV24-1 and J is TRBJ2-3; possible D gene TRBD1, 6 bases. In germline, CDR1 is KGHDR, CDR2 SFDVKD. The CDR3 is made up of 15 amino acids. Trimming took off 2 bases at V and 6 bases at J, with 14 bases between the two ends. The CDR3 protein is CATSDSSGDGDTQYF. The CDR3 region has the DNA TGTGCCACCAGTGATTCCTCAGGGGACGGGGATACGCAGTATTTT.

The V call is TRBV7-9, the J call TRBJ2-2, with 12 bases matching TRBD2. CDR1 and CDR2 from the germline V gene are SEHNR and FQNEAQ (reference sequence). This CDR3 has 18 amino acids. Trimming at V came to 2 bases and at J to 2 bases, leaving 6 bases not matched to a gene. The CDR3 region is CASSLRGLAGPNTGELFF. CDR3 sequence (DNA): TGTGCCAGCAGCTTACGAGGACTAGCGGGGCCAAACACCGGGGAGCTGTTTTTT.

This chain joins TRBV19 and TRBJ1-4; D gene unclear. Trimming pared 6 bases from V and 7 bases from J, leaving 15 bases between. Germline V gene sequence: CDR1 LNHDA, CDR2 SQIVND (reference sequence). This CDR3 contains 14 residues. CDR3 residues: CASRSGGSGEKLFF. The CDR3 DNA reads TGTGCCAGTAGATCGGGAGGAAGCGGTGAAAAACTGTTTTTT. Complete variable domain (other parts from reference TRBV19 and TRBJ1-4): DGGITQSPKYLFRKEGQNVTLSCEQNLNHDAMYWYRQDPGQGLRLIYYSQIVNDFQKGDIAEGYSVSREKKESFPLTVTSAQKNPTAFYLCASRSGGSGEKLFFGSGTQLSVL.

This clone was seen once. The chain recombines TRBV5-1 with TRBJ2-5, with D perhaps TRBD2 (6 bases). V lost 4 bases to trimming and J lost 1 base, with 17 bases between them. Germline CDR1 and CDR2: SGHRS and YFSETQ. The CDR3 is 16 residues long. The CDR3 sequence: CASSRALASSQETQYF. CDR3 DNA sequence: TGCGCCAGCAGCAGGGCGCTAGCGAGTTCCCAAGAGACCCAGTACTTC.

The chain uses TRBV6-4 and TRBJ2-1; no definite D call. V lost 0 bases and J 4 bases, leaving 10 bases between the germline ends. Germline V gene sequence: CDR1 MRHNA, CDR2 SNTAGT. The CDR3 sequence is 15 residues long. In DNA form, the CDR3 reads TGTGCCAGCAGTGACTCGAGGCTAGGTTACAATGAGCAGTTCTTC. Translating it yields CASSDSRLGYNEQFF.

This rearrangement joins TRBV9 to TRBJ2-1; 7 nucleotides align to TRBD1. Germline assignment: CDR1 SGDLS and CDR2 YYNGEE. V lost 4 bases, J lost 8 bases, and 9 bases stayed unmatched. The CDR3 loop spans 14 amino acids. CDR3 nucleotide sequence: TGTGCCAGCAGCCTGCGACAGGGCGGCGATGAGCAGTTCTTC. This translates into CASSLRQGGDEQFF.

The CDR3 DNA reads as TGCGCCAGCAGCTTACCAGGGCGAACCGGGGAGCTGTTTTTT. This gives the protein CASSLPGRTGELFF. The chain joins TRBV5-1 to TRBJ2-2, with D possibly matching TRBD1 (5 bases). The CDR3 sequence is 14 residues long. V lost 2 bases, J lost 5 bases, and 10 bases lay in between. Germline loops: CDR1 SGHRS, CDR2 YFSETQ.

The genes are TRBV5-1 and TRBJ2-2, with 8 bases that match TRBD1. The CDR3 contains 19 residues. Germline-derived CDR1 and CDR2 are SGHRS and YFSETQ. The ends lost 0 bases at V and 6 bases at J; junction bases unmatched: 16. CDR3 sequence (DNA): TGCGCCAGCAGCTTGGGCTACGCGACAGGGGTCGTAGGGGCCGGGGAGCTGTTTTTT. Translating gives CASSLGYATGVVGAGELFF. Drawing the rest from reference TRBV5-1 and TRBJ2-2, the complete variable domain is KAGVTQTPRYLIKTRGQQVTLSCSPISGHRSVSWYQQTPGQGLQFLFEYFSETQRNKGNFPGRFSGRQFSNSRSEMNVSTLELGDSALYLCASSLGYATGVVGAGELFFGEGSRLTVL.

J is TRBJ2-1 and V is TRBV5-1, with 13 positions matching TRBD2. Germline V CDR1 and CDR2: SGHRS, YFSETQ. V lost 3 bases and J lost 8; bases outside the gene matches: 5. There are 15 residues in the CDR3. For the CDR3, the DNA is TGCGCCAGCAGCTCAGAAGGGACTAGCGGGGATGAGCAGTTCTTC. Translated, it gives CASSSEGTSGDEQFF.

The chain carries TRBV4-3 and TRBJ2-1; D is undetermined. This CDR3 is built from 14 residues. V lost 0 bases, J lost 4 bases, and 7 bases lay in between. From germline, CDR1 is LGHNA and CDR2 YSLEER. CDR3 region: CASSQDYRYNEQFF. Written as DNA, the CDR3 is TGCGCCAGCAGCCAAGATTACAGATACAATGAGCAGTTCTTC.

This chain uses TRBV27 with TRBJ1-2; TRBD1 is a possible D gene (5 bases). Trimming left V 6 bases short and J 1 base short, with 24 bases between. The CDR3 has 18 amino acids. CDR1 is MNHEY and CDR2 is SMNVEV in the germline V gene (reference sequence). CDR3 protein: CASSPDSGGSLLNYGYTF. CDR3 DNA: TGTGCCAGCAGCCCCGACTCCGGGGGTAGTCTCCTTAACTATGGCTACACCTTC.

The gene calls are TRBV28 and TRBJ2-1, with 10 positions matching TRBD1. There are 16 residues in the CDR3. Germline V gene sequence: CDR1 MDHEN, CDR2 SYDVKM. After removal of 4 bases from V and 10 bases from J, the junction contained 13 bases not matched to a gene. As DNA, the CDR3 is TGTGCCAGCAGTTCCACCGGGACAGGGGTCTTTGGAGAGCAGTTCTTC. Amino acid sequence: CASSSTGTGVFGEQFF.

This rearrangement joins TRBV5-1 to TRBJ2-7, with D tentatively TRBD2 (5 bases). Germline V lookup: CDR1 SGHRS, CDR2 YFSETQ. Trimming took 0 bases from V and 3 from J, leaving 10 bases between them. The CDR3 has 14 residues. This chain's CDR3 is CASSLAGEFYEQYF. CDR3 coding DNA: TGCGCCAGCAGCTTGGCCGGGGAGTTCTACGAGCAGTACTTC.

The chain has TRBV7-8 and TRBJ1-5, with D uncertain. Germline V lookup: CDR1 SGHVS, CDR2 FQNEAQ. This CDR3 is 14 amino acids long. The V gene lost 0 bases and the J gene lost 7 bases, with 10 bases spanning the gap. Here the CDR3 DNA reads TGTGCCAGCAGCTTAGCGATGACTAACCAGCCCCAGCATTTT. Its protein is CASSLAMTNQPQHF. Filled out from reference TRBV7-8 and TRBJ1-5, the complete variable domain reads GAGVSQSPRYKVAKRGQDVALRCDPISGHVSLFWYQQALGQGPEFLTYFQNEAQLDKSGLPSDRFFAERPEGSVSTLKIQRTQQEDSAVYLCASSLAMTNQPQHFGDGTRLSIL.

J is TRBJ1-4 and V is TRBV2; D is unresolved. The V end lost 6 bases, the J end lost 4 bases, and 9 bases lay between the germline ends. Germline-derived CDR1 and CDR2 are SNHLY and FYNNEI. The CDR3 spans 13 residues. The CDR3 bases are TGTGCCAGCAGCCGGGAGCTTAATGAAAAACTGTTTTTT. Translating gives CASSRELNEKLFF.

This chain connects TRBV5-6 to TRBJ1-2, with D perhaps TRBD1 (5 bases). The germline CDR1 and CDR2 sequences are SGHDT and YYEEEE. This CDR3 spans 13 amino acids. V lost 2 bases and J 6 bases, leaving 11 bases between the germline ends. CDR3 DNA sequence: TGTGCCAGCAGCTTCCAGGGAAGGGATGGCTACACCTTC. This translates into CASSFQGRDGYTF.

The chain joins TRBV6-2 or TRBV6-3 to TRBJ2-5, with TRBD2 identical over 13 bases. CDR1 and CDR2 from the germline V gene are MNHEY and SVGEGT. V lost 5 bases, J lost 5 bases, and 14 bases stayed unmatched. There are 18 residues in the CDR3. The CDR3: CASSQRGLAGPVRETQYF. CDR3 in DNA: TGTGCCAGCAGTCAGAGGGGACTAGCGGGGCCCGTCCGCGAGACCCAGTACTTC.

The chain couples TRBV6-2 or TRBV6-3 to TRBJ2-3; D might be TRBD1 or TRBD2, each matching 5 bases. Looked up from germline, CDR1 is MNHEY and CDR2 is SVGEGT. V lost 6 bases, J lost 6 bases, and 13 bases lay in between. CDR3 size: 13 residues. This CDR3 is CASSPGLLDTQYF. CDR3 DNA sequence: TGTGCCAGCAGCCCGGGGCTCCTCGATACGCAGTATTTT.